This TCR beta chain was recorded in a study of control samples from healthy donors and cancer patients (dated by TCRdb to the early 2020s). The germline V gene encodes CDR1 MNHEY and CDR2 SVGAGI. Cut back by 2 bases and 3 bases, the V and J ends lie 11 bases apart. Measured from the cysteine to the phenylalanine, the CDR3 is 14 residues long. Left in the record is the CDR3 DNA by itself, 42 bases read in frame from the first base. A note on this clone: Its antigen is unknown. Per-nucleotide qualities are absent, and no much larger clonotype sits a single base away.

The library was produced with the immunoSEQ multiplex PCR assay. TCRdb's version of the immuneACCESS table is confined to in-frame rearrangements and falls short of the full clone set. An unresolved V gene accounts for under half of the shortfall where checked; the remainder is of unknown origin. The sample records fewer than 300,000 clones, roughly 87% of which are singletons. The ten largest clonotypes hold more than 10% of the sample. The V gene is TRBV6-5 and the J gene is TRBJ2-7; the D call could be TRBD1 or TRBD2, with each sharing 5 bases. The receptor was derived from a woman aged 55-70 years with lung cancer. The source material was PBMCs. The nucleotide sequence reads as follows: TGTGCCAGCAGTTACGGGGGACCGGACTACGAGCAGTACTTC. This sequence encodes CASSYGGPDYEQYF.